These 3 T cell receptor beta chains share one sample of origin, sequenced in a study of PD-1 blockade in classical Hodgkin lymphoma. Time point in this sample: cycle 4 day 1 (C4D1), after five to seven weeks of nivolumab. Relapse after autologous stem cell transplantation occurred in every patient, and brentuximab vedotin exposure varied. This table comes from immunoSEQ multiplex PCR, and its TCRdb copy is limited to in-frame clones, with some not included. The sample includes about 39,000 clones, about 80% of them seen just once. Sequencing was performed on peripheral blood mononuclear cells (PBMCs), taken before the fourth cycle of nivolumab. The receptors shown here come from a human donor with classical Hodgkin lymphoma.

This sequence joins TRBV27 and TRBJ2-3, with D possibly matching TRBD2 (6 bases). Deletions cut 6 bases from V and 1 base from J, with 8 bases between. The CDR3 sequence is 13 residues long. Germline V gene lookup returns CDR1 MNHEY and CDR2 SMNVEV (reference sequence). For the CDR3, the DNA is TGTGCCAGCAGACAGCGGGGCACAGATACGCAGTATTTT. Translating it yields CASRQRGTDTQYF.

The rearrangement joins TRBV27 to TRBJ2-4; 10 bases align to TRBD1. Germline lookup yields CDR1 MNHEY and CDR2 SMNVEV (reference sequence). The CDR3 contains 13 residues. V lost 8 bases, J lost 7 bases, and 5 bases stayed unmatched. For the CDR3, the DNA is TGTGCCAGCCGGGGACAGGGGAAGAACATTCAGTACTTC. This translates into CASRGQGKNIQYF.

The V and J genes are TRBV6-6 and TRBJ1-1, with 7 bases that match TRBD1. The junction had 7 bases not matched to a gene; V was cut back by 5 bases and J by 1 base. Germline V gene lookup returns CDR1 MNHNY and CDR2 SVGAGI (reference sequence). The CDR3 is 15 amino acids. The CDR3 spells CASSTTGARNTEAFF. CDR3 DNA sequence: TGTGCCAGCAGTACTACAGGGGCGAGGAACACTGAAGCTTTCTTT.